One and the same sample provided the 8 T cell receptor beta chains below, sequenced in a study of blood T cell repertoires in COVID-19. Here immunoSEQ multiplex PCR was the method, and the copy in TCRdb shows in-frame clones only, minus some. The table shows 250,000 or so clones, with about nine tenths occurring only once. The material sequenced was peripheral blood. The receptors were sampled from a man in his forties with active or convalescent COVID-19.

The rearrangement joins TRBV6-6 to TRBJ2-4; 7 nucleotides line up with TRBD2. The CDR3 loop spans 16 amino acids. The ends lost 2 bases at V and 0 bases at J; junction bases unmatched: 4. The germline V gene encodes CDR1 MNHNY and CDR2 SVGAGI (reference sequence). Here the CDR3 DNA reads TGTGCCAGCAGTTACGGAGCGGGGCTAGCCAAAAACATTCAGTACTTC. Protein product: CASSYGAGLAKNIQYF.

V is TRBV30 and J is TRBJ1-1; D is unresolved. Germline V CDR1 and CDR2: GTSNPN, SVGIG (reference sequence). The CDR3 runs to 13 residues. The V end was cut by 3 bases, the J end by 0 bases, with 8 bases between. The CDR3 reads CAWRRRMNTEAFF. CDR3 DNA sequence: TGTGCCTGGAGACGGAGGATGAACACTGAAGCTTTCTTT.

CDR3 in amino acids: CASSVAGDSGNTIYF. The CDR3 DNA is TGTGCCAGCAGCGTAGCGGGGGACTCTGGAAACACCATATATTTT. The gene calls are TRBV9 and TRBJ1-3; a possible D gene is TRBD1 (5 bases). Per germline, CDR1 SGDLS and CDR2 YYNGEE. This CDR3 has 15 residues. The V gene lost 0 bases and the J gene lost 0 bases, with 7 bases spanning the gap.

The chain links TRBV5-5 to TRBJ2-3, with a weak D call TRBD1 (6 bases). From germline, CDR1 is SGHKS and CDR2 YYEKEE (reference sequence). The CDR3 length is 15 residues. The V end lost 8 bases, the J end lost 0 bases, and 16 bases lay between the germline ends. CDR3 DNA sequence: TGTGCCAGTACTCTGGGGGCAGGGAGCACAGATACGCAGTATTTT. It yields the protein CASTLGAGSTDTQYF.

This clone has a handful of counts. The genes are TRBV7-9 and TRBJ1-5; D call uncertain. The V gene's germline CDR1 is SEHNR and CDR2 FQNEAQ (reference sequence). The CDR3 consists of 12 residues. Between the trimmed V and J ends, which lost 5 bases and 5 bases, there was a span of 7 bases. The CDR3 DNA follows: TGTGCCAGCAGCGACACCGATCAGCCCCAGCATTTT. It specifies CASSDTDQPQHF.

The chain combines TRBV5-4 with TRBJ2-7; D is possibly TRBD1 (6 bases). The CDR3 contains 14 residues. From germline, CDR1 is SGHNT and CDR2 YYREEE (reference sequence). Trimming shortened V by 5 bases and J by 2 bases, and 14 bases separated the two germline ends. For the CDR3, the DNA is TGTGCCAGCAGAGAACAGGGACAACCCTACGAGCAGTACTTC. It specifies CASREQGQPYEQYF. Filled out from reference TRBV5-4 and TRBJ2-7, the complete variable domain reads ETGVTQSPTHLIKTRGQQVTLRCSSQSGHNTVSWYQQALGQGPQFIFQYYREEENGRGNFPPRFSGLQFPNYSSELNVNALELDDSALYLCASREQGQPYEQYFGPGTRLTVT.

In this sample, this clone turned up a few times. V gene TRBV5-6 combines with J gene TRBJ1-4, with D unresolved. CDR3 length: 15 amino acids. Germline V gene data show CDR1 as SGHDT and CDR2 as YYEEEE. V was cut by 2 bases and J by 0 bases, with 8 bases left in between. The CDR3 is CASSFISSTNEKLFF. The CDR3 nucleotides are TGTGCCAGCAGCTTTATCAGTTCAACTAATGAAAAACTGTTTTTT.

This sequence joins TRBV7-3 and TRBJ2-7, with D tentatively TRBD1 (6 bases). V lost 1 base and J 2 bases, leaving 9 bases between the germline ends. The CDR3 sequence is 14 residues long. Germline-derived CDR1 and CDR2 are SGHTA and FQGTGA. CDR3 sequence: CASSLMTGPYEQYF. The CDR3, as DNA: TGTGCCAGCAGCTTAATGACAGGACCCTACGAGCAGTACTTC.